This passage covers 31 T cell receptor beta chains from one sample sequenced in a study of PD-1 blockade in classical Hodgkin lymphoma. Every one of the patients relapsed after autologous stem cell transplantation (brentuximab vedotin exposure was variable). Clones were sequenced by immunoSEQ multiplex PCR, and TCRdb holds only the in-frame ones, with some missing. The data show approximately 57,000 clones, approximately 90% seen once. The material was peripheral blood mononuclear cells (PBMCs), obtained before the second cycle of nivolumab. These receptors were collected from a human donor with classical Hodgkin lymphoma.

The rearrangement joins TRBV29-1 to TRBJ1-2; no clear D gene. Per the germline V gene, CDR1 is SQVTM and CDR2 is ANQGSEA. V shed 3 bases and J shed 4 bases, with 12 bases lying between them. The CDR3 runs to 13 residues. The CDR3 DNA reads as TGCAGCGTTGAGAAGAGGGCTACCTATGGCTACACCTTC. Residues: CSVEKRATYGYTF.

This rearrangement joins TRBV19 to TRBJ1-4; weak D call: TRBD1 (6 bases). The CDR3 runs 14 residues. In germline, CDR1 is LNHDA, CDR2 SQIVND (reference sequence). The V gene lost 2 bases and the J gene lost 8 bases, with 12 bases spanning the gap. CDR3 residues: CASSIQGIREKLFF. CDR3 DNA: TGTGCCAGTAGTATACAGGGGATTCGGGAAAAACTGTTTTTT.

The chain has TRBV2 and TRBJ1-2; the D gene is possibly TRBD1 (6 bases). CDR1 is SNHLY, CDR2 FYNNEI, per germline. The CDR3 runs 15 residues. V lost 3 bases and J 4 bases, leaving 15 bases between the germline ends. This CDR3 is CASSEDPGVLYGYTF. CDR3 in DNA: TGTGCCAGCAGTGAGGATCCAGGGGTCCTCTATGGCTACACCTTC.

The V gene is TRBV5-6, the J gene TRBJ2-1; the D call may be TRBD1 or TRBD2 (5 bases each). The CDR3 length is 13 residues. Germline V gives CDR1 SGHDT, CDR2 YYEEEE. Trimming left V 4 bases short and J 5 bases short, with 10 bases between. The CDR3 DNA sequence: TGTGCCAGCAGCCCGGGGACCCACAATGAGCAGTTCTTC. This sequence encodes CASSPGTHNEQFF.

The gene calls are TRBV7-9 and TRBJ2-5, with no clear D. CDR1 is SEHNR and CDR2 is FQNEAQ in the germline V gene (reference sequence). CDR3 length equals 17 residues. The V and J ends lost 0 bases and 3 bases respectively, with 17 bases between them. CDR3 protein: CASSLALGRPSEETQYF. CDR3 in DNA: TGTGCCAGCAGCTTAGCGCTAGGCAGGCCCTCCGAAGAGACCCAGTACTTC.

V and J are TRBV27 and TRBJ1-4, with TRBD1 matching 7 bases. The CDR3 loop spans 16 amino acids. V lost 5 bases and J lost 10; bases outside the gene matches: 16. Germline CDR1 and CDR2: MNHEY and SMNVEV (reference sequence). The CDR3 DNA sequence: TGTGCCAGCAGTGAATTAGGACAGGCCTTCGGTGGAAAACTGTTTTTT. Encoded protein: CASSELGQAFGGKLFF.

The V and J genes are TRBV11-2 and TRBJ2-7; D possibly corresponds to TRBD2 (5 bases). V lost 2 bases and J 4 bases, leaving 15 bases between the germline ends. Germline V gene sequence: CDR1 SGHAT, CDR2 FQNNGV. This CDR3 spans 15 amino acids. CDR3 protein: CASSLIFIPGYEQYF. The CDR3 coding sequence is TGTGCCAGCAGCTTAATTTTCATTCCGGGGTACGAGCAGTACTTC.

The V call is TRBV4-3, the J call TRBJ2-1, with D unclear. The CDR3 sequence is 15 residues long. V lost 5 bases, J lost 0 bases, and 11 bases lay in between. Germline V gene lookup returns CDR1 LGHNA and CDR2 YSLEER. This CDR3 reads CASSSVRSSYNEQFF. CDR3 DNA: TGCGCCAGCAGCTCTGTCCGGAGCTCCTACAATGAGCAGTTCTTC.

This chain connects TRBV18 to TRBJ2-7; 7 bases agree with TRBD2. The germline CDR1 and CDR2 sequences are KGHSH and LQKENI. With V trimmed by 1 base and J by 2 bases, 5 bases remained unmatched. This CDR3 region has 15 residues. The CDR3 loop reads CASSPQWEGTYEQYF. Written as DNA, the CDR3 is TGTGCCAGCTCACCACAGTGGGAGGGTACCTACGAGCAGTACTTC.

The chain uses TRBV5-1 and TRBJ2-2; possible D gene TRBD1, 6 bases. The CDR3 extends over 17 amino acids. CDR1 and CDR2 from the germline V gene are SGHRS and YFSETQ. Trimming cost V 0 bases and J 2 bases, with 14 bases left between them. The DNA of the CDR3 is TGCGCCAGCAGCTTGGGACAGACAGGACTCAACACCGGGGAGCTGTTTTTT. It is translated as CASSLGQTGLNTGELFF.

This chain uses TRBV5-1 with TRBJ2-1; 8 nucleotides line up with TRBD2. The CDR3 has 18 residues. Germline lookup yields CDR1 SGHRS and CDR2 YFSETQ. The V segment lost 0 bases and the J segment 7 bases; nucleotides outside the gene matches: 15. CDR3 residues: CASSLESLGLAGRNEQFF. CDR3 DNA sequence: TGCGCCAGCAGCTTGGAGTCTTTGGGGCTAGCGGGCCGGAATGAGCAGTTCTTC.

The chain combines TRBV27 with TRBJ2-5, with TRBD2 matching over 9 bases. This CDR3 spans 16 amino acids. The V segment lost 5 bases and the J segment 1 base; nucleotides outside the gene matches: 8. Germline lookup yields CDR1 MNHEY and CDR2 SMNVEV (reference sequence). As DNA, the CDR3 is TGTGCCAGCAGTCCTCTTAGCGGGGGCCTCCAAGAGACCCAGTACTTC. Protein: CASSPLSGGLQETQYF.

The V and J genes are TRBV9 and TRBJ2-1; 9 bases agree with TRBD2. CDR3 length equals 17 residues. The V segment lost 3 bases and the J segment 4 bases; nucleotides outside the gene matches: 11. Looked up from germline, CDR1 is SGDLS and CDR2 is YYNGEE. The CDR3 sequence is CASSDPVSSGEYNEQFF. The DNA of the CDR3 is TGTGCCAGCAGCGACCCAGTTTCTAGCGGGGAATACAATGAGCAGTTCTTC.

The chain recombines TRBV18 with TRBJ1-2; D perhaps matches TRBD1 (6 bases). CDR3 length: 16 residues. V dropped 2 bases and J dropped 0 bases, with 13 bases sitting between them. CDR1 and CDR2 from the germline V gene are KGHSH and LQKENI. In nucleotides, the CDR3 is TGTGCCAGCTCACCATTCGCAGGGGTGGCTAACTATGGCTACACCTTC. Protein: CASSPFAGVANYGYTF.

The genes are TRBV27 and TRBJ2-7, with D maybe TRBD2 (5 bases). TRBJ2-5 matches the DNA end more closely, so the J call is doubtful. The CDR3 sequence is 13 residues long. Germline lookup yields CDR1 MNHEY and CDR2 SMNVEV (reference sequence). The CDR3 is CASKRLVQETQYF. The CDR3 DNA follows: TGTGCCAGCAAGCGGTTGGTGCAAGAGACCCAGTACTTC.

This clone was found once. The chain's CDR3 is CASYDRDNYGYTF. For the CDR3, the DNA is TGTGCCAGCTACGACAGGGATAACTATGGCTACACCTTC. This sequence joins TRBV27 and TRBJ1-2; 7 nucleotides match TRBD1. The length of the CDR3 is 13 residues. Germline CDR1 and CDR2: MNHEY and SMNVEV (reference sequence). V lost 8 bases and J lost 1; bases outside the gene matches: 4.

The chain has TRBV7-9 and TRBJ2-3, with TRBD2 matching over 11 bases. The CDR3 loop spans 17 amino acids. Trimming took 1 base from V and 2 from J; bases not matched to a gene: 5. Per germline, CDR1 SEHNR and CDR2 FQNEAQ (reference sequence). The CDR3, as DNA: TGTGCCAGCAGCTTAGACACTAGCGGGAGCCCCACAGATACGCAGTATTTT. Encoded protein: CASSLDTSGSPTDTQYF.

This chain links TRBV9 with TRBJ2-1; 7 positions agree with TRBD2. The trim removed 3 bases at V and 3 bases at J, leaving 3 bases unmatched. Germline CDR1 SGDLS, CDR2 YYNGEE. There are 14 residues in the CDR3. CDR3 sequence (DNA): TGTGCCAGCAGCGCGGGGGGTAGCTACAATGAGCAGTTCTTC. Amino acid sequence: CASSAGGSYNEQFF.

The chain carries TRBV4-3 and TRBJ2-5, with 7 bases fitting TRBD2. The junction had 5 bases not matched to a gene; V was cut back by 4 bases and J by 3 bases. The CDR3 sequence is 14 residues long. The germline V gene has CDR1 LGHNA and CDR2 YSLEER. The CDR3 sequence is CASSPRLAEETQYF. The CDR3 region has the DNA TGCGCCAGCAGCCCCCGGCTAGCGGAAGAGACCCAGTACTTC.

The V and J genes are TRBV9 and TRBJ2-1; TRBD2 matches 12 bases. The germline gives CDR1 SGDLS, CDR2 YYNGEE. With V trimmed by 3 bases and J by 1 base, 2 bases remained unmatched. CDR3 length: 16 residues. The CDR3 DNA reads TGTGCCAGCAGCGCTAGCGGGGGGGCATCCTACAATGAGCAGTTCTTC. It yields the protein CASSASGGASYNEQFF.

CDR3 sequence: CASSFGSHYNEQFF. As DNA, the CDR3 is TGTGCCAGCAGCTTCGGCTCCCATTACAATGAGCAGTTCTTC. This chain joins TRBV11-3 and TRBJ2-1, with D unclear. V was shortened by 3 bases and J by 4 bases, with 10 bases between the two germline ends. CDR1 is SGHNT, CDR2 YENEEA, per germline. The CDR3 consists of 14 residues.

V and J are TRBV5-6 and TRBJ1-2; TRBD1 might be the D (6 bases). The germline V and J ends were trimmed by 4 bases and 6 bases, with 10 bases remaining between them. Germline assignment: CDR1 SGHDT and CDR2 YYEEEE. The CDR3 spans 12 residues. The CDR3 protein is CASSQGSHGYTF. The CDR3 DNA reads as TGTGCCAGCAGCCAGGGGTCCCATGGCTACACCTTC.

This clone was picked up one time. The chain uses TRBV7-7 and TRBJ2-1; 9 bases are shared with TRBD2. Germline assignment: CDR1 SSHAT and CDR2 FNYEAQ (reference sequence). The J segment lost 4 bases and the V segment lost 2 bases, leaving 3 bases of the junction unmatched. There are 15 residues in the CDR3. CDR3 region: CASSLLAGRYNEQFF. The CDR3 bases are TGTGCCAGCAGCTTACTAGCGGGGAGATACAATGAGCAGTTCTTC.

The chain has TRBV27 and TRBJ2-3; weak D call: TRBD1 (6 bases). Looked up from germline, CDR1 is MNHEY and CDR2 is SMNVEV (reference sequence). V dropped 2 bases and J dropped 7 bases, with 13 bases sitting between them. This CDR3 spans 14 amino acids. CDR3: CASSLRRTAHTQYF. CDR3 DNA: TGTGCCAGCAGTTTACGCCGGACAGCTCATACGCAGTATTTT.

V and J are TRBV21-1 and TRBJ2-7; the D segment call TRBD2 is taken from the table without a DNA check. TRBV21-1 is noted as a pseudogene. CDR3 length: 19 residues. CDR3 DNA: TGTGCCAGCAGCAGAAACCTGATAGTTGTAGCGGGAGTTACCTACGAGCAGTACTTC. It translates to CASSRNLIVVAGVTYEQYF.

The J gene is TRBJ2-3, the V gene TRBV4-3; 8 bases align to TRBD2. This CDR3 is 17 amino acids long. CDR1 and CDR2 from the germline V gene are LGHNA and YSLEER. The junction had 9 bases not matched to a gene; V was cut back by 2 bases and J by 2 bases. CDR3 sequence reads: CASSQLLNSGNTDTQYF. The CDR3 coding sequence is TGCGCCAGCAGCCAATTACTTAATAGCGGGAACACAGATACGCAGTATTTT.

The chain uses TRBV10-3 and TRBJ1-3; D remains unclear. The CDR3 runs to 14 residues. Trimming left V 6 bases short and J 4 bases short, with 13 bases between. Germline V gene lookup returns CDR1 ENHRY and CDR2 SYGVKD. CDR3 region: CAISGELSGNTIYF. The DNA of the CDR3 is TGTGCCATCAGCGGTGAGTTATCCGGAAACACCATATATTTT.

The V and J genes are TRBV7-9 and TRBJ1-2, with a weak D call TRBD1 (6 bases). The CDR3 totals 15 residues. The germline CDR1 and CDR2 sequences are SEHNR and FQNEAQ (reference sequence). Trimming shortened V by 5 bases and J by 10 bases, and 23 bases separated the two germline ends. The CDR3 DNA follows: TGTGCCAGCAGCCCCAAACTCGGGACAAAGAGGGACTACACCTTC. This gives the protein CASSPKLGTKRDYTF.

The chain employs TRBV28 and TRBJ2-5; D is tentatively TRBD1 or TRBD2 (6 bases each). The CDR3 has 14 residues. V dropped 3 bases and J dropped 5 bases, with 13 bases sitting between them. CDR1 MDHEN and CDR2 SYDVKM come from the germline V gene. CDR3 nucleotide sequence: TGTGCCAGCAGTTTTGGGGGGCCTCGGGAGACCCAGTACTTC. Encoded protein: CASSFGGPRETQYF.

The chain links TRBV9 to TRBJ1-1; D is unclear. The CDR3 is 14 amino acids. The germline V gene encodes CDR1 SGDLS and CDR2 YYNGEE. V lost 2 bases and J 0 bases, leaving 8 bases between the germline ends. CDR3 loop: CASSVSSMNTEAFF. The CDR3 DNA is TGTGCCAGCAGCGTGTCATCCATGAACACTGAAGCTTTCTTT.

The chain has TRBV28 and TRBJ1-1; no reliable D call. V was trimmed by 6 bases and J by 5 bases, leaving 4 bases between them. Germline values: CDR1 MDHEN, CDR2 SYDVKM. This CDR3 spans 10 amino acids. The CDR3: CASRTTEAFF. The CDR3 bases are TGTGCCAGCAGGACGACTGAAGCTTTCTTT.